This T cell receptor (beta chain) appears in the sequencing data of a study of blood T cell repertoires in COVID-19. The CDR3 covers 13 residues. Trimming took 4 bases from V and 4 from J; bases not matched to a gene: 0. From germline, CDR1 is SGHTA and CDR2 FQGTGA. The table came from immunoSEQ multiplex PCR; TCRdb's copy has only in-frame clones and leaves some out. The data show approximately 170,000 clones, over 75% seen once. The sequencing input was peripheral blood. The sequence derives from a man older than 75 with COVID-19, enrolled during active disease. The chain employs TRBV7-3 and TRBJ2-3, with 9 bases matching TRBD2. The DNA for the CDR3 is TGTGCCAGCAGCTCTAGCGGGGCAGATACGCAGTATTTT. Residues: CASSSSGADTQYF.